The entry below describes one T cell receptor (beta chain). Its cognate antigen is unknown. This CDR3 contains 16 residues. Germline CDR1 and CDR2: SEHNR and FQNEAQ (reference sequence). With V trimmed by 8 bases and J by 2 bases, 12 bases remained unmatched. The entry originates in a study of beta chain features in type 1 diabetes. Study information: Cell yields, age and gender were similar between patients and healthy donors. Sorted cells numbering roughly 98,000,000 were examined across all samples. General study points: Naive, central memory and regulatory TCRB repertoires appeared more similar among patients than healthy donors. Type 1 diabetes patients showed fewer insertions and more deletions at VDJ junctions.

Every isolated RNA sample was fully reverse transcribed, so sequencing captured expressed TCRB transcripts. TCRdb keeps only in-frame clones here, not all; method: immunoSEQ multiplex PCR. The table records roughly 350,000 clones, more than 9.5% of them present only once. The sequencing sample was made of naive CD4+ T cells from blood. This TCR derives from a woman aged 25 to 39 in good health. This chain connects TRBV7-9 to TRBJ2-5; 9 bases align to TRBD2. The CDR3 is CASGRLAGRGQETQYF. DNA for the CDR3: TGTGCCAGCGGGAGGCTAGCGGGGCGGGGGCAAGAGACCCAGTACTTC.